This is a list of T cell receptor beta chains from one sample in a study of OX40 agonist ivuxolimab in advanced cancers. Method: immunoSEQ multiplex PCR; TCRdb's copy keeps in-frame clones and lacks some. The data contain roughly 100,000 clones, 85% to 95% of them singletons. Specimen: CD4+ or CD8+ T cells sorted from blood, collected in a trial of the OX40 agonist ivuxolimab. These TCRs come from an adult with an advanced solid tumor such as melanoma, head and neck, liver or kidney cancer. CDR3s include the opening cysteine and the closing phenylalanine or tryptophan. Fields, in order: V gene, D gene, clone size, J gene, CDR3 protein, CDR3 DNA. A D gene is named only where the DNA matches it firmly. Size is omitted from some rows. Given values are once, few, many or a class for expanded clones.

TRBV29-1	.	.	TRBJ1-5	CSVGTVNQPQHF	TGCAGCGTTGGGACAGTCAATCAGCCCCAGCATTTT
TRBV15	TRBD2	.	TRBJ2-3	CATSGVAGMVNTQYF	TGTGCCACCAGTGGGGTAGCGGGGATGGTAAATACGCAGTATTTT
TRBV9	TRBD2	.	TRBJ2-2	CASSVTSGGSVGELFF	TGTGCCAGCAGCGTCACCAGCGGGGGGTCGGTCGGGGAGCTGTTTTTT
TRBV7-2	.	.	TRBJ2-2	CASSLALFGELFF	TGTGCCAGCAGCTTAGCGTTGTTCGGGGAGCTGTTTTTT
TRBV6-1	.	.	TRBJ2-3	CASRDLSTDTQYF	TGTGCCAGCAGGGATCTAAGCACAGATACGCAGTATTTT
TRBV30	.	.	TRBJ2-3	CAWNRQGADTQYF	TGTGCCTGGAATCGGCAAGGCGCAGATACGCAGTATTTT
TRBV28	.	.	TRBJ2-5	CASSSEPPGGHQETQYF	TGTGCCAGCAGTTCCGAACCCCCCGGCGGCCACCAAGAGACCCAGTACTTC
TRBV5-1	.	.	TRBJ2-7	CASSSTGQSEQYF	TGCGCCAGCAGCTCGACTGGACAGTCCGAGCAGTACTTC
TRBV7-9	TRBD2	once	TRBJ2-3	CASSFTLAGGTQYF	TGTGCCAGCAGCTTTACCTTAGCGGGGGGTACGCAGTATTTT
TRBV6-5	.	.	TRBJ1-1	CASSTIQGKAFF	TGTGCCAGCAGCACTATTCAGGGTAAAGCTTTCTTT
TRBV4-3	.	.	TRBJ1-3	CASSEYPASGNTIYF	TGCGCCAGCAGCGAATACCCGGCCTCTGGAAACACCATATATTTT
TRBV6-5	TRBD1	.	TRBJ1-1	CASNRGGNTEAFF	TGTGCCAGCAACAGGGGCGGGAACACTGAAGCTTTCTTT
TRBV4-3	TRBD1	once	TRBJ1-5	CASSHDRDDQPQHF	TGCGCCAGCAGCCATGACAGGGATGATCAGCCCCAGCATTTT
TRBV2	.	.	TRBJ1-3	CASSRGIDVFSGNTIYF	TGTGCCAGCAGCCGAGGGATCGACGTTTTCTCTGGAAACACCATATATTTT
TRBV7-9	.	.	TRBJ1-1	CASSFDGNTEAFF	TGTGCCAGCAGCTTTGACGGGAACACTGAAGCTTTCTTT
TRBV7-6	.	.	TRBJ1-2	CASSPDNYGYTF	TGTGCCAGCAGCCCCGACAACTATGGCTACACCTTC
TRBV5-4	TRBD1	.	TRBJ2-1	CASSLGQGIYNEQFF	TGTGCCAGCAGCTTGGGACAGGGGATTTACAATGAGCAGTTCTTC
TRBV2	.	.	TRBJ1-1	CASSLPQGTEAFF	TGTGCCAGCAGCCTACCACAGGGTACTGAAGCTTTCTTT
TRBV4-2	TRBD1	.	TRBJ2-5	CASSQDFRTGDTETQYF	TGTGCCAGCAGCCAAGATTTCCGGACAGGGGATACGGAGACCCAGTACTTC
TRBV15	TRBD1	.	TRBJ1-1	CATSLEIQGFTEAFF	TGTGCCACCAGCCTGGAAATACAGGGGTTCACTGAAGCTTTCTTT
TRBV30	.	.	TRBJ1-6	CAWSSFGVGSPLHF	TGTGCCTGGAGTTCTTTCGGAGTTGGCTCACCCCTCCACTTT
TRBV28	.	.	TRBJ1-5	CASSPGLTGRGNQPQHF	TGTGCCAGCAGTCCCGGCCTTACAGGGAGGGGTAATCAGCCCCAGCATTTT
TRBV29-1	.	.	TRBJ2-1	CSVVEQGYEQFF	TGCAGCGTTGTAGAGCAGGGCTATGAGCAGTTCTTC
TRBV5-1	.	.	TRBJ2-5	CASSLGGGETQYF	TGCGCCAGCAGCCTAGGGGGAGGCGAGACCCAGTACTTC
TRBV11-2	.	once	TRBJ2-5	CASRPWGASETQYF	TGTGCCAGCAGGCCCTGGGGGGCATCAGAGACCCAGTACTTC
TRBV28	TRBD2	once	TRBJ2-3	CASEREPRDTQYF	TGTGCCAGCGAGCGGGAGCCCCGAGATACGCAGTATTTT
TRBV18	.	.	TRBJ1-1	CASSQTEYTEAFF	TGTGCCAGCTCGCAAACAGAATACACTGAAGCTTTCTTT
TRBV29-1	.	.	TRBJ1-2	CSVGRKAGVNYGYTF	TGCAGCGTCGGGAGGAAAGCAGGTGTTAACTATGGCTACACCTTC
TRBV5-6	.	.	TRBJ2-5	CASSLSLGETQYF	TGTGCCAGCAGCTTGTCTCTTGGAGAGACCCAGTACTTC
TRBV30	.	few	TRBJ1-1	CAWSILAPGGQTEAFF	.
TRBV19	TRBD2	.	TRBJ2-1	CASITRERYNEQFF	TGTGCCAGTATTACGCGGGAGCGATACAATGAGCAGTTCTTC
TRBV7-9	.	.	TRBJ1-2	CASSFGRTDNGYTF	TGTGCCAGCAGCTTCGGCAGGACAGACAATGGCTACACCTTC
TRBV6-1	TRBD1	.	TRBJ1-5	CASSPSGTGYQPQHF	TGTGCCAGCAGCCCTTCCGGGACAGGGTATCAGCCCCAGCATTTT
TRBV7-2	.	.	TRBJ2-2	CASSLENLSPLSTGELFF	TGTGCCAGCAGCTTAGAAAACCTCAGCCCTCTGAGCACCGGGGAGCTGTTTTTT
TRBV28	.	.	TRBJ1-5	CASSFRQGNQPQHF	TGTGCCAGCAGTTTTCGCCAGGGCAATCAGCCCCAGCATTTT
TRBV7-8	.	.	TRBJ1-5	CASSPKRTGRVQPQHF	TGTGCCAGCAGCCCCAAACGCACAGGGAGGGTTCAGCCCCAGCATTTT
TRBV2	TRBD1	once	TRBJ2-3	CASSTGTGSDTQYF	TGTGCCAGCAGTACCGGGACAGGGTCAGATACGCAGTATTTT